This record covers a single T cell receptor beta chain. Seattle patient enrollment occurred during active infection, with longitudinal follow-up thereafter. Trimming took 3 bases from V and 9 from J, leaving 12 bases between them. This CDR3 has 13 residues. Germline CDR1 MNHEY, CDR2 SMNVEV (reference sequence). TCRdb's copy holds only in-frame clones and misses some; the assay was immunoSEQ multiplex PCR. The data contain roughly 260,000 clones, roughly 90% of them seen just once; the ten biggest clones take up 10% to 12%. The data were taken from a study of blood T cell repertoires in COVID-19. The sequenced sample consisted of peripheral blood. The TCR comes from a woman aged 25 to 39 with COVID-19, enrolled during active disease. This chain joins TRBV27 and TRBJ1-5; a weak D match, TRBD1 (6 bases). The CDR3 sequence: CASSFRLGAPQHF. CDR3 DNA: TGTGCCAGCAGTTTTCGCTTGGGGGCGCCCCAGCATTTT.